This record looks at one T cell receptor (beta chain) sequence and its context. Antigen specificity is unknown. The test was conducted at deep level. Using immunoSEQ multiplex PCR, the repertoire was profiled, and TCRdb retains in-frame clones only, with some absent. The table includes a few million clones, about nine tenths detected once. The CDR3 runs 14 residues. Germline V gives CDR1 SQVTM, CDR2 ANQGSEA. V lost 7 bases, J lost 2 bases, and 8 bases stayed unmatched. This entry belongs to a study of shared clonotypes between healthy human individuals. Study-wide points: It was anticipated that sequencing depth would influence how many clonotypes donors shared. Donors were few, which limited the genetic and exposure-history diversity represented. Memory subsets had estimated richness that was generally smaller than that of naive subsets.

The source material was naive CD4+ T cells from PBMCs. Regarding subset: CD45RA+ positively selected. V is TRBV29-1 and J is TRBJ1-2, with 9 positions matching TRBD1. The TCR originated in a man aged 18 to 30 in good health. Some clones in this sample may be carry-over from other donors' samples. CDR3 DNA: TGCAGCGCACGATCCGGGACAGGGAACTATGGCTACACCTTC. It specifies CSARSGTGNYGYTF.